Presented here are 17 T cell receptor beta chains from one specimen sequenced in a study of Tregs in tolerant kidney transplant recipients. Recipients received nonmyeloablative bone marrow transplants from related graft donors, with transient mixed chimerism. Libraries were prepared by immunoSEQ multiplex PCR; TCRdb keeps only in-frame clonotypes and omits some of them. This sample's table has some 22,000 clones. Source: CD4+ T cells from blood (PBMCs), taken 6 months after the transplant. These receptors were obtained from a human patient who received a combined kidney and bone marrow transplant. A share of the T cells may be of graft donor origin.

As to this clone: The read comes to an end 3 residues before the CDR3 does, leaving the germline J gene to fill in the end. The chain recombines TRBV7-2 with TRBJ2-1; tentative D call: TRBD2 (5 bases). Germline V gene lookup returns CDR1 SGHTA and CDR2 FQGNSA. The length of the CDR3 is 13 residues. V was pared by 5 bases and J by 8 bases, with 13 bases between. The sequenced part of the CDR3 DNA is TGTGCCAGCAGCACTCTAGCCATCTATGAG. This sequence encodes CASSTLAIYE. The whole CDR3 sequence reads CASSTLAIYEQFF.

About this clone itself: The CDR3 end is not reached by the read, which stops 3 residues before it; the germline J gene fills it in. The chain carries TRBV6-2 or TRBV6-3 and TRBJ2-3; 11 bases map to TRBD2. V lost 6 bases, J lost 6 bases, and 5 bases stayed unmatched. The CDR3 runs 14 residues. Germline values: CDR1 MNHEY, CDR2 SVGEGT. Partial CDR3 DNA: TGTGCCAGCAGAACTAGCGGGAGACCGGATACG. It specifies CASRTSGRPDT. The entire CDR3 is CASRTSGRPDTQYF.

Turning to this clone: The sequence runs out 3 residues before the end of the CDR3; the remainder is reconstructed from the germline J gene. The chain employs TRBV18 and TRBJ1-5; a weak D match, TRBD1 (6 bases). CDR3 length: 15 amino acids. The V and J ends lost 1 base and 0 bases respectively, with 7 bases between them. Germline V CDR1 and CDR2: KGHSH, LQKENI. The CDR3 here is CASSPHRDSNQPQHF. The sequenced CDR3 bases are TGTGCCAGCTCACCACACAGGGATAGCAATCAGCCC.

Points on this clone: The read falls 3 residues short of the CDR3 end, and the missing part is taken from the germline J gene. The rearrangement joins TRBV2 to TRBJ1-1, with D maybe TRBD1 (6 bases). The germline gives CDR1 SNHLY, CDR2 FYNNEI. CDR3 length: 13 residues. V was shortened by 7 bases and J by 5 bases, with 14 bases between the two germline ends. The chain's CDR3 is CASTIPGVTEAFF. Partial CDR3 DNA: TGTGCCAGCACCATCCCAGGGGTAACTGAA.

As to this clone: The CDR3 extends 3 residues past the end of the read, so its final part is completed from the germline J gene. V gene TRBV7-6 combines with J gene TRBJ1-4; D is perhaps TRBD1 (6 bases). The V end was cut by 5 bases, the J end by 8 bases, with 18 bases between. Germline V gene sequence: CDR1 SGHVS, CDR2 FNYEAQ. The CDR3 sequence is 15 residues long. The sequenced CDR3 bases are TGTGCCAGCAGCGCACCAGGGGCGTTTGGGGAAAAA. It is translated as CASSAPGAFGEK. The CDR3, in full, reads CASSAPGAFGEKLFF.

Of note for this clone: The CDR3 is cut off 3 residues early in the read; its end comes from the germline J gene. The V gene is TRBV5-1, the J gene TRBJ1-2; 7 bases map to TRBD1. Unmatched junction bases numbered 7, after V lost 4 bases and J lost 4 bases. Germline values: CDR1 SGHRS, CDR2 YFSETQ. CDR3 size: 14 residues. The DNA read from the CDR3 is TGCGCCAGCAGCAGACGACAGGGAGGCTATGGC. Encoded protein: CASSRRQGGYG. The full CDR3 protein is CASSRRQGGYGYTF. The entire variable domain, with the rest obtained from reference TRBV5-1 and TRBJ1-2, is as follows: KAGVTQTPRYLIKTRGQQVTLSCSPISGHRSVSWYQQTPGQGLQFLFEYFSETQRNKGNFPGRFSGRQFSNSRSEMNVSTLELGDSALYLCASSRRQGGYGYTFGSGTRLTVV.

In regard to this clone: The sequenced fragment ends 3 residues before the CDR3 boundary, so the rest is inferred from the germline J gene. The rearrangement joins TRBV5-5 to TRBJ1-2; 7 nucleotides match TRBD1. This CDR3 region has 14 residues. Germline V gives CDR1 SGHKS, CDR2 YYEKEE (reference sequence). V dropped 3 bases and J dropped 1; count of bases not matched to a gene: 3. The CDR3 DNA, read in part, is TGTGCCAGCAGCTCCGGGACAGTTAACTATGGC. Translated, it gives CASSSGTVNYG. The CDR3, in full, reads CASSSGTVNYGYTF.

Notes on this clone: The read is 3 residues too short to cover the CDR3 end, so that end is filled in from the germline J gene. The chain joins TRBV2 to TRBJ1-6; no firm D call. Germline assignment: CDR1 SNHLY and CDR2 FYNNEI. The CDR3 is made up of 14 amino acids. Trimming left V 4 bases short and J 7 bases short, with 11 bases between. CDR3 loop: CASSVVGWNSPLHF. The DNA read from the CDR3 is TGTGCCAGCAGTGTTGTCGGTTGGAATTCACCC. Together with reference TRBV2 and TRBJ1-6, the CDR3 gives the full variable domain: EPEVTQTPSHQVTQMGQEVILRCVPISNHLYFYWYRQILGQKVEFLVSFYNNEISEKSEIFDDQFSVERPDGSNFTLKIRSTKLEDSAMYFCASSVVGWNSPLHFGNGTRLTVT.

A note on this clone: The read is 3 residues too short to cover the CDR3 end, so that end is filled in from the germline J gene. The chain employs TRBV5-1 and TRBJ2-5, with 10 bases matching TRBD2. CDR3 length: 17 amino acids. The junction had 9 bases not matched to a gene; V was cut back by 3 bases and J by 1 base. Germline CDR1 and CDR2: SGHRS and YFSETQ. CDR3 bases read: TGCGCCAGCAGCTCCGTCCCGGGACTAGCGTCCCAAGAGACC. It encodes CASSSVPGLASQET. In full, the CDR3 is CASSSVPGLASQETQYF.

Comments on this clone: The sequence runs out 3 residues before the end of the CDR3; the remainder is reconstructed from the germline J gene. This chain connects TRBV5-4 to TRBJ1-4, with TRBD1 identical over 8 bases. Looked up from germline, CDR1 is SGHNT and CDR2 is YYREEE (reference sequence). V dropped 4 bases and J dropped 8; count of bases not matched to a gene: 7. This CDR3 comprises 14 residues. CDR3 residues: CASSPSAGGEKLFF. Partial CDR3 DNA: TGTGCCAGCAGCCCTTCGGCAGGGGGCGAAAAA. The variable domain in full, with the rest retrieved from reference TRBV5-4 and TRBJ1-4, is ETGVTQSPTHLIKTRGQQVTLRCSSQSGHNTVSWYQQALGQGPQFIFQYYREEENGRGNFPPRFSGLQFPNYSSELNVNALELDDSALYLCASSPSAGGEKLFFGSGTQLSVL.

Points on this clone: Read sequence stops 3 residues before the CDR3 end, and the germline J gene provides the missing end. The chain employs TRBV30 and TRBJ1-6; tentatively, D is TRBD1 (5 bases). The CDR3 covers 17 residues. Per germline, CDR1 GTSNPN and CDR2 SVGIG (reference sequence). The V gene lost 1 base and the J gene lost 0 bases, with 13 bases spanning the gap. The CDR3 loop is CAWSEIPGSSYNSPLHF. The CDR3 bases that were read are TGTGCCTGGAGTGAGATCCCAGGGTCCTCCTATAATTCACCC.

With respect to this clone: The read finishes 3 residues shy of the CDR3 end, and the germline J gene is used to complete it. The chain carries TRBV11-2 and TRBJ2-1, with no clear D. V was trimmed by 4 bases and J by 5 bases, leaving 15 bases between them. The CDR3 length is 15 residues. Germline V gives CDR1 SGHAT, CDR2 FQNNGV. The covered CDR3 bases are TGTGCCAGCAGCTCCCTACGTACTCCCGACAATGAG. Translated, it gives CASSSLRTPDNE. The entire CDR3 is CASSSLRTPDNEQFF.

Details on this clone: The sequenced fragment ends 3 residues before the CDR3 boundary, so the rest is inferred from the germline J gene. The chain is built from TRBV14 and TRBJ2-1; TRBD2 matches at 7 bases. There are 15 residues in the CDR3. V dropped 4 bases and J dropped 0; count of bases not matched to a gene: 3. The V gene's germline CDR1 is SGHDN and CDR2 FVKESK. The sequenced part of the CDR3 DNA is TGTGCCAGCAGCCCGACTAGCCGCTCCTACAATGAG. This encodes CASSPTSRSYNE. The full CDR3 protein reads CASSPTSRSYNEQFF.

Note on this clone: The read ends 3 residues early relative to the CDR3; the germline J gene fills the gap. The V call is TRBV18, the J call TRBJ2-7; possible D gene TRBD2, 6 bases. This CDR3 comprises 14 residues. CDR1 KGHSH and CDR2 LQKENI come from the germline V gene. V dropped 3 bases and J dropped 4 bases, with 13 bases sitting between them. CDR3 DNA (partial): TGTGCCAGCTCACCGGGACTGGGGAGGTACGAG. Translation gives CASSPGLGRYE. The CDR3 in full is CASSPGLGRYEQYF.

As to this clone: The missing CDR3 end, 3 residues past where the read stops, is filled in from the germline J gene. This sequence joins TRBV6-2 or TRBV6-3 and TRBJ1-1; tentative D call: TRBD1 (5 bases). CDR1 MNHEY and CDR2 SVGEGT come from the germline V gene. This CDR3 contains 16 residues. V was cut by 7 bases and J by 4 bases, with 22 bases left in between. CDR3 DNA, as far as it was read: TGTGCCAGCATCCCTAACTGGGCAGGGCCGGGCACTGAA. Translated, it gives CASIPNWAGPGTE. The whole CDR3 protein reads CASIPNWAGPGTEAFF.

On this clone itself: The DNA ends 3 residues before the CDR3 does, and the rest of the CDR3 is filled in from the germline J gene. This chain uses TRBV4-1 with TRBJ2-2; perhaps TRBD2 as D (5 bases). Trimming took off 4 bases at V and 8 bases at J, with 14 bases between the two ends. The germline gives CDR1 MGHRA, CDR2 YSYEKL. This CDR3 comprises 14 residues. The CDR3 bases that were read are TGCGCCAGCAGCCCTCTCCTAGCAGGTGGGGAG. It encodes CASSPLLAGGE. From start to end, the CDR3 is CASSPLLAGGELFF.

A remark on this clone: Read coverage stops 3 residues before the CDR3 terminus; the germline J gene supplies the remainder. The rearrangement joins TRBV19 to TRBJ2-4; 9 bases are a match to TRBD1. The V gene end was trimmed by 7 bases and the J gene end by 2 bases; junction bases not matched to a gene: 9. This CDR3 comprises 16 residues. CDR1 and CDR2 (germline): LNHDA, SQIVND (reference sequence). The covered CDR3 bases are TGTGCCAGTAAGGACAGGGGAGGGGGGACCAAAAACATT. Amino acid sequence: CASKDRGGGTKNI. The complete CDR3 protein is CASKDRGGGTKNIQYF.